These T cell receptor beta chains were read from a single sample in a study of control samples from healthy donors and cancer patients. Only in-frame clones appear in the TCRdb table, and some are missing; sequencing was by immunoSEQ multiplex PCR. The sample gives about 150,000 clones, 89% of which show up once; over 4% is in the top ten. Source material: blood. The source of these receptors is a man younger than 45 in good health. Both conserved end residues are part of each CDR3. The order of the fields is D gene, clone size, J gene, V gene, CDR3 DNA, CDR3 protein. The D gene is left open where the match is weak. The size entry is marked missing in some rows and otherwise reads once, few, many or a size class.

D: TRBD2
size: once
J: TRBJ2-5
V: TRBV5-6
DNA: TGTGCCAGCAGCGAGGGACTAGCGGGGGAAGAGACCCAGTACTTC
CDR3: CASSEGLAGEETQYF

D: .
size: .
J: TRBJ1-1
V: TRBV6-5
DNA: TGTGCCAGCAGTTACAGGGACACGAACACTGAAGCTTTCTTT
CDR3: CASSYRDTNTEAFF

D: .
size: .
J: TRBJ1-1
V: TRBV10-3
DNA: TGTGCCATCAGTGAGTTCCCGAACACTGAAGCTTTCTTT
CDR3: CAISEFPNTEAFF

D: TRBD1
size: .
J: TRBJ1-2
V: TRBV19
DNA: TGTGCCAGTAGTAGCGACAGGGGGGCTTCGGGCTACACCTTC
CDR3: CASSSDRGASGYTF

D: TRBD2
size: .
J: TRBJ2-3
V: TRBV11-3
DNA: TGTGCCAGCAGCTCCCCCCGCCTTCCCGCGGGGGGTCGCACAGATACGCAGTATTTT
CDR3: CASSSPRLPAGGRTDTQYF

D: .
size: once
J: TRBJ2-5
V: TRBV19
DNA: TGTGCCAGTAGTATATCGGGAGAGACCCAGTACTTC
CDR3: CASSISGETQYF

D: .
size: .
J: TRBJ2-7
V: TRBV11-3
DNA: TGTGCCAGCAGCGCTGAAGGTCTCGAACAGTCCTACGAGCAGTACTTC
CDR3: CASSAEGLEQSYEQYF

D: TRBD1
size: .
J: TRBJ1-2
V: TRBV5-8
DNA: TGTGCCAGCAGCTTGGCCGGAGGGGGCACTGGCTACACCTTC
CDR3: CASSLAGGGTGYTF

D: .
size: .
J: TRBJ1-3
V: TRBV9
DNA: TGTGCCAGCAGCCTTGGACAGACCTCTGGAAACACCATATATTTT
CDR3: CASSLGQTSGNTIYF

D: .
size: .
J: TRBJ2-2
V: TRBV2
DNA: TGTGCCAGCAGTTTTGAAGGCAGCGCGAACACCGGGGAGCTGTTTTTT
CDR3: CASSFEGSANTGELFF